Shown below are 17 T cell receptor beta chains from a single sample sequenced in a study of blood T cells in healthy people across ages. Then a second PCR, running roughly 7 to 11 cycles, was carried out with a sample-barcoded 5' primer and a J-beta primer mix. A single record per CDR3 protein comes from TCRdb applying MiXCR to the 5' RACE reads. The sample lists 1.5 million or so distinct CDR3 sequences, approximately 39% occurring once. The source material was blood. The receptors derive from a woman aged 18-30 years in good health.

For this clonotype: The junction differs from germline at one of its ends, possibly a read error. The rearrangement links TRBV20-1 to TRBJ1-4; no reliable D call. Per the germline V gene, CDR1 is DFQATT and CDR2 is SNEGSKA (reference sequence). The CDR3 has 13 amino acids. CDR3 in DNA: TGCAGTGCTGGAGACACACAGAATGAAAAACTGTTTTTT. Encoded protein: CSAGDTQNEKLFF.

V usage is TRBV7-8 and J usage is TRBJ2-3; no clear D. The CDR3 runs 15 residues. Trimming cost V 5 bases and J 1 base, with 13 bases left between them. The germline V gene has CDR1 SGHVS and CDR2 FQNEAQ. This chain's CDR3 is CASSGRVQGTDTQYF. DNA for the CDR3: TGTGCCAGCAGCGGACGTGTGCAGGGCACAGATACGCAGTATTTT.

This sequence joins TRBV27 and TRBJ2-7; 10 bases line up with TRBD1. The germline CDR1 and CDR2 sequences are MNHEY and SMNVEV (reference sequence). The CDR3 loop spans 15 amino acids. Losses at the gene ends were 4 bases for V and 8 bases for J; bases not matched to a gene: 11. CDR3 sequence reads: CASSSGTGDPSQQYF. In DNA, the CDR3 is TGTGCCAGCAGTTCCGGGACAGGGGACCCCTCTCAGCAGTACTTC.

This clonotype was counted a few times. This chain joins TRBV29-1 and TRBJ1-2; perhaps TRBD1 as D (5 bases). Germline CDR1 SQVTM, CDR2 ANQGSEA. V was clipped by 8 bases and J by 1 base, with 17 bases between them. CDR3 length: 14 amino acids. The CDR3, as DNA: TGCAGCTCCACCGGGGGAACCCTTAACTATGGCTACACCTTC. Translated, it gives CSSTGGTLNYGYTF.

This rearrangement joins TRBV6-6 to TRBJ1-1; unclear D gene. Trimming left V 2 bases short and J 0 bases short, with 7 bases between. This CDR3 has 14 residues. From germline, CDR1 is MNHNY and CDR2 SVGAGI (reference sequence). The CDR3 here is CASSYRRLNTEAFF. The CDR3 nucleotides are TGTGCCAGCAGTTACAGGCGACTGAACACTGAAGCTTTCTTT.

There are many counts of this clonotype. The V call is TRBV3-1, the J call TRBJ1-1; TRBD1 is a possible D gene (5 bases). The germline V gene has CDR1 LGHDT and CDR2 YNNKEL (reference sequence). This CDR3 is 13 amino acids long. The V and J ends lost 2 bases and 1 base respectively, with 5 bases between them. CDR3 DNA: TGTGCCAGCAGCCAACAGGGGAACACTGAAGCTTTCTTT. This gives the protein CASSQQGNTEAFF.

The CDR3 protein is CASSQRVSLTSGGLQETQYF. CDR3 in DNA: TGCGCCAGCAGCCAAAGAGTATCCCTGACTAGCGGGGGACTTCAAGAGACCCAGTACTTC. The chain employs TRBV4-1 and TRBJ2-5; 12 bases agree with TRBD2. V shed 2 bases and J 2 bases; nucleotides not matched to a gene: 15. The germline V gene has CDR1 MGHRA and CDR2 YSYEKL. The CDR3 runs 20 residues.

At least ten counts were recorded for this clonotype. One junction end does not reproduce the germline sequence, and a read error may be involved. The chain joins TRBV27 to TRBJ2-1; D is ambiguous. From germline, CDR1 is MNHEY and CDR2 SMNVEV (reference sequence). The CDR3 consists of 11 residues. The CDR3 nucleotides are TGTGCCAGCAGCTTATTGGGTGAGCAGTTCTTC. Protein product: CASSLLGEQFF.

The chain is built from TRBV7-6 and TRBJ2-7, with 9 nucleotides matching TRBD2. CDR3 length equals 16 residues. Looked up from germline, CDR1 is SGHVS and CDR2 is FNYEAQ. The J segment lost 0 bases and the V segment lost 2 bases, leaving 5 bases of the junction unmatched. The CDR3 loop is CASSLSGGRASYEQYF. CDR3 nucleotides: TGTGCCAGCAGCTTATCCGGCGGGAGGGCCTCCTACGAGCAGTACTTC. The full variable domain, in which reference TRBV7-6 and TRBJ2-7 provide the parts outside the CDR3, is GAGVSQSPRYKVTKRGQDVALRCDPISGHVSLYWYRQALGQGPEFLTYFNYEAQQDKSGLPNDRFSAERPEGSISTLTIQRTEQRDSAMYRCASSLSGGRASYEQYFGPGTRLTVT.

The chain carries TRBV4-3 and TRBJ2-7; 13 nucleotides match TRBD2. Germline V gene sequence: CDR1 LGHNA, CDR2 YSLEER. This CDR3 is 14 amino acids long. With V trimmed by 8 bases and J by 2 bases, 3 bases remained unmatched. CDR3 in amino acids: CASQGTSGAYEQYF. The CDR3 DNA reads as TGCGCCAGCCAAGGGACTAGCGGGGCCTACGAGCAGTACTTC.

This clonotype appeared many times. V is TRBV7-2 and J is TRBJ2-1; D remains ambiguous. Trimming left V 4 bases short and J 9 bases short, with 10 bases between. The V gene's germline CDR1 is SGHTA and CDR2 FQGNSA. The CDR3 length is 12 residues. The CDR3 loop is CASSSSPAEQFF. CDR3 nucleotides: TGTGCCAGCAGCTCCTCCCCCGCTGAGCAGTTCTTC.

This sequence joins TRBV6-5 and TRBJ2-4; weak D call: TRBD2 (6 bases). The CDR3 sequence is 13 residues long. Trimming left V 2 bases short and J 8 bases short, with 10 bases between. Germline assignment: CDR1 MNHEY and CDR2 SVGAGI. The CDR3 DNA sequence: TGTGCCAGCAGTTACGTACCGGGGGACATTCAGTACTTC. It translates to CASSYVPGDIQYF.

The chain employs TRBV7-8 and TRBJ2-1; 9 bases are a match to TRBD1. Trimming cost V 2 bases and J 8 bases; bases outside gene matches: 4. Germline-derived CDR1 and CDR2 are SGHVS and FQNEAQ. The CDR3 extends over 14 amino acids. CDR3 region: CASSLKDRGHEQFF. The CDR3 DNA reads TGTGCCAGCAGCTTAAAGGACAGGGGTCATGAGCAGTTCTTC.

This clonotype was detected many times. The chain recombines TRBV25-1 with TRBJ1-6; D ambiguous. V was pared by 3 bases and J by 7 bases, with 7 bases between. This CDR3 has 13 residues. From germline, CDR1 is MGHDK and CDR2 SYGVNS. This CDR3 reads CASSEADNSPLHF. CDR3 nucleotides: TGTGCCAGCAGTGAGGCAGACAATTCACCCCTCCACTTT.

This clonotype came up a few times. The chain has TRBV20-1 and TRBJ2-7; 7 positions agree with TRBD1. V was pared by 3 bases and J by 2 bases, with 10 bases of the junction left unmatched. Germline CDR1 reads DFQATT; CDR2 reads SNEGSKA (reference sequence). The CDR3 contains 15 residues. As DNA, the CDR3 is TGCAGTGCTAGTAGGGGGCAGGGGAGAGCCTACGAGCAGTACTTC. Amino acids: CSASRGQGRAYEQYF.

Only a few counts were recorded for this clonotype. The J gene is TRBJ1-1, the V gene TRBV6-2 or TRBV6-3; a possible D gene is TRBD1 (6 bases). The CDR3 covers 15 residues. V was pared by 2 bases and J by 2 bases, with 12 bases between. Germline-derived CDR1 and CDR2 are MNHEY and SVGEGT. This chain's CDR3 is CASSYRGGGNTEAFF. The DNA of the CDR3 is TGTGCCAGCAGTTACCGAGGGGGAGGAAACACTGAAGCTTTCTTT.

This clonotype was detected a few times. The chain combines TRBV28 with TRBJ2-1; 9 bases fit TRBD2. V lost 7 bases and J lost 7; bases outside the gene matches: 11. CDR1 is MDHEN, CDR2 SYDVKM, per germline. CDR3 length equals 15 residues. The CDR3 protein is CASTTRAGGENEQFF. CDR3 coding DNA: TGTGCCAGCACCACTCGAGCGGGAGGCGAAAATGAGCAGTTCTTC.